This T cell receptor beta chain is from a study of blood T cells in healthy people across ages. As for the study in general: Roughly one uniquely barcoded beta molecule per two T cells was captured.

V shed 6 bases and J 4 bases; nucleotides not matched to a gene: 17. CDR1 and CDR2 from the germline V gene are MNHEY and SVGEGT. The CDR3 runs to 18 residues. General study findings and limits: A roughly linear fall in TCR beta diversity per million T cells was seen with increasing age. Higher diversity, along with more naive CD4+ cells, distinguished long-lived donors from aged donors.

Note on this clonotype: Its antigen is unidentified.

Together with a sample-barcoded 5' primer, a J-beta primer mix was included in a second PCR lasting roughly 6 to 12 cycles. TCRdb reprocessed the 5' RACE reads with MiXCR, giving one entry per CDR3 protein. The sample holds 1,800,000 or so distinct CDR3 sequences, about two fifths seen once. The origin of this receptor is a human donor in good health. V and J are TRBV6-2 or TRBV6-3 and TRBJ1-5, with 8 positions matching TRBD1. Sequenced sample: blood. CDR3 sequence: CASRPLGTPTGANQPQHF. For the CDR3, the DNA is TGTGCCAGCAGACCTCTAGGGACCCCGACAGGGGCGAATCAGCCCCAGCATTTT.